What follows is one T cell receptor beta chain and its context. The sample holds many counts of this clonotype. Its antigen is still unknown. Base qualities are missing; no much larger clone stands one base away. The CDR3 starts with the cysteine, ends with the phenylalanine, and has 11 residues. The CDR3 DNA has 33 bases and is translated from base 1. From the germline V gene, CDR1 is MNHEY and CDR2 is SVGAGI. Trimming costs V 6 bases and J 7 bases, and their ends lie 10 bases apart. The library came from PCR. The instrument was an Illumina HiSeq 2500. Molecular barcoding was employed in the preparation of TCR libraries, with unique molecular identifiers being used to normalize TCRbeta repertoire quantification. Clones were called with MiXCR by TCRdb after fastp trimmed the public reads at Q25, and only in-frame beta chains were retained. Rows are unified per CDR3 protein, each entry keeping the most common DNA and genes. Within this sample are about 610,000 distinct CDR3 sequences, with roughly a tenth of them counted one time only. Jointly, the top ten make up 4% of the sample.

The sample is drawn from a study of T-cell reconstitution after alpha-beta-depleted transplantation in children listed by TCRdb under 2016. For the study in its entirety: Using TCR repertoire profiling, the study followed T-cell immune reconstitution in a quantitative way in children after TCRalphabeta/CD19-depleted allogeneic hematopoietic cell transplantation.

The chain links TRBV6-5 with TRBJ2-7; TRBD2 might be the D gene, on 5 matching bases. This sequence originates from a human donor who donated a stem cell graft to a child with acute myeloid leukemia. Sequenced here: PBMCs from the stem cell graft donor, sampled from the stem cell graft. CDR3 sequence: CASRRTGEQYF. The nucleotides read TGTGCCAGCAGACGTACGGGAGAGCAGTACTTC.